The 30 T cell receptor beta chains listed next were all sequenced from one sample in a study of control samples from healthy donors and cancer patients. Sequencing used immunoSEQ multiplex PCR; TCRdb keeps in-frame clones, though not all of them. The sample holds 70,000 or so clones, roughly 94% seen once. The sample comprised blood. All receptors derive from a woman aged 40 to 50 in good health.

V gene TRBV19 combines with J gene TRBJ2-3, with D possibly being TRBD2 (7 bases). This CDR3 contains 18 residues. Trimming pared 0 bases from V and 1 base from J, leaving 17 bases between. Germline CDR1 reads LNHDA; CDR2 reads SQIVND (reference sequence). The CDR3 sequence: CASSIDPMGGLGTDTQYF. The CDR3 DNA is TGTGCCAGTAGTATAGACCCGATGGGGGGGCTCGGCACAGATACGCAGTATTTT. Supplemented by reference TRBV19 and TRBJ2-3, the full variable domain reads DGGITQSPKYLFRKEGQNVTLSCEQNLNHDAMYWYRQDPGQGLRLIYYSQIVNDFQKGDIAEGYSVSREKKESFPLTVTSAQKNPTAFYLCASSIDPMGGLGTDTQYFGPGTRLTVL.

The chain recombines TRBV18 with TRBJ1-1; no reliable D call. Between the trimmed V and J ends, which lost 2 bases and 1 base, there was a span of 8 bases. CDR3 length equals 14 residues. Germline V CDR1 and CDR2: KGHSH, LQKENI. As DNA, the CDR3 is TGTGCCAGCTCACCAAACGAGGGGAACACTGAAGCTTTCTTT. This encodes CASSPNEGNTEAFF.

The rearrangement uses TRBV5-6 and TRBJ1-5, with D perhaps matching TRBD1 (5 bases). The CDR3 contains 16 residues. V dropped 4 bases and J dropped 2 bases, with 16 bases sitting between them. From germline, CDR1 is SGHDT and CDR2 YYEEEE. The CDR3 sequence is CASSGAGGQGNQPQHF. The CDR3 nucleotides read TGTGCCAGCAGCGGCGCGGGGGGTCAAGGCAATCAGCCCCAGCATTTT.

V usage is TRBV18 and J usage is TRBJ2-1, with D maybe TRBD1 (5 bases). Germline CDR1 is KGHSH and CDR2 is LQKENI. This CDR3 has 15 residues. V was trimmed by 3 bases and J by 2 bases, leaving 11 bases between them. CDR3 nucleotide sequence: TGTGCCAGCTCACCGGGTCAGGGAACCTACAATGAGCAGTTCTTC. Translated, it gives CASSPGQGTYNEQFF.

The chain couples TRBV4-1 to TRBJ2-2, with TRBD1 matching 9 bases. This CDR3 has 18 residues. The V and J ends lost 2 bases and 3 bases, in that order; junction bases with no gene match: 10. The V gene's germline CDR1 is MGHRA and CDR2 YSYEKL. CDR3 bases: TGCGCCAGCAGCCAATTACCGACAGGGGGAAGGGACACCGGGGAGCTGTTTTTT. The encoded protein is CASSQLPTGGRDTGELFF.

This chain connects TRBV6-2 or TRBV6-3 to TRBJ1-2, with no clear D. Trimming removed 2 bases at V and 2 bases at J, with 6 bases between. The germline V gene has CDR1 MNHEY and CDR2 SVGEGT. This CDR3 has 13 residues. CDR3 nucleotides: TGTGCCAGCAGTTACGGGCAGAACTATGGCTACACCTTC. This codes for CASSYGQNYGYTF.

The CDR3 bases are TGCGCCAGCAGCTCGGAACTAGCGGGATACAATGAGCAGTTCTTC. This encodes CASSSELAGYNEQFF. The rearrangement links TRBV5-1 to TRBJ2-1, with TRBD2 matching over 10 bases. The germline V gene has CDR1 SGHRS and CDR2 YFSETQ. CDR3 length: 15 amino acids. V was clipped by 3 bases and J by 4 bases; unmatched bases: 4.

Only one count was recorded for this clone. The genes are TRBV7-9 and TRBJ2-7; the match to TRBD1 covers 8 bases. This CDR3 has 16 amino acids. Germline-derived CDR1 and CDR2 are SEHNR and FQNEAQ (reference sequence). The V segment lost 0 bases and the J segment 3 bases; nucleotides outside the gene matches: 7. The CDR3 sequence: CASSLALGRGHYEQYF. The CDR3 nucleotides are TGTGCCAGCAGCTTAGCGCTGGGCAGGGGGCACTACGAGCAGTACTTC.

The chain links TRBV2 to TRBJ2-2; 7 nucleotides match TRBD1. CDR1 and CDR2 (germline): SNHLY, FYNNEI. CDR3 size: 14 residues. J was trimmed by 1 base and V by 4 bases; bases with no gene match: 0. CDR3 protein: CASSGQGNTGELFF. The CDR3 DNA follows: TGTGCCAGCAGTGGACAGGGGAACACCGGGGAGCTGTTTTTT. Supplemented by reference TRBV2 and TRBJ2-2, the full variable domain reads EPEVTQTPSHQVTQMGQEVILRCVPISNHLYFYWYRQILGQKVEFLVSFYNNEISEKSEIFDDQFSVERPDGSNFTLKIRSTKLEDSAMYFCASSGQGNTGELFFGEGSRLTVL.

The chain recombines TRBV18 with TRBJ1-5; D remains ambiguous. The V gene's germline CDR1 is KGHSH and CDR2 LQKENI. Trimming took 5 bases from V and 7 from J, leaving 9 bases between them. This CDR3 has 12 amino acids. CDR3 in amino acids: CASSFRKQPQHF. CDR3 nucleotides: TGTGCCAGCTCATTTAGGAAGCAGCCCCAGCATTTT.

The chain has TRBV19 and TRBJ1-2; D remains ambiguous. The CDR3 extends over 13 amino acids. With 3 bases removed from V and 4 bases from J, the gap between germline ends came to 9 bases. CDR1 is LNHDA, CDR2 SQIVND, per germline (reference sequence). CDR3 sequence: CASSIGDIYGYTF. In DNA form, the CDR3 reads TGTGCCAGTAGTATTGGCGATATCTATGGCTACACCTTC.

The V gene is TRBV19, the J gene TRBJ1-3, with D unresolved. The length of the CDR3 is 15 residues. Trimming took off 8 bases at V and 0 bases at J, with 14 bases between the two ends. Germline assignment: CDR1 LNHDA and CDR2 SQIVND (reference sequence). DNA for the CDR3: TGTGCCAGTGGGTCCTACAGCCTCTCTGGAAACACCATATATTTT. Its protein is CASGSYSLSGNTIYF.

V and J are TRBV4-1 and TRBJ1-2; D is uncertain. CDR3 length equals 15 residues. Germline V lookup: CDR1 MGHRA, CDR2 YSYEKL. Trimming took 0 bases from V and 4 from J, leaving 12 bases between them. CDR3 DNA: TGCGCCAGCAGCCAAGATCGGCTTCAAAGCTATGGCTACACCTTC. Its protein is CASSQDRLQSYGYTF.

The sample holds a few counts of this clone. The rearrangement uses TRBV7-8 and TRBJ1-5; 8 nucleotides line up with TRBD1. Per germline, CDR1 SGHVS and CDR2 FQNEAQ. The junction had 4 bases not matched to a gene; V was cut back by 5 bases and J by 7 bases. The CDR3 covers 13 residues. The DNA for the CDR3 is TGTGCCAGCAGCATCGACAGGGGCCAGCCCCAGCATTTT. Its translation is CASSIDRGQPQHF.

This clone was seen once. The chain uses TRBV20-1 and TRBJ2-3, with D possibly being TRBD1 (6 bases). With 3 bases removed from V and 11 bases from J, the gap between germline ends came to 12 bases. Germline V gives CDR1 DFQATT, CDR2 SNEGSKA (reference sequence). The CDR3 is 11 amino acids. The CDR3 reads CSARQLDRQYF. The CDR3 DNA sequence: TGCAGTGCTAGGCAACTGGACAGGCAGTATTTT.

Turning to this clone: One junction end disagrees with the germline gene, perhaps due to a read error. The chain joins TRBV18 to TRBJ1-2; D is possibly TRBD1 (5 bases). The CDR3 has 10 amino acids. Germline assignment: CDR1 KGHSH and CDR2 LQKENI. The CDR3 sequence is CASSPDPGAF. CDR3 sequence (DNA): TGTGCCAGCTCACCCGATCCTGGGGCGTTC.

The rearrangement uses TRBV7-3 and TRBJ2-5, with D uncertain. Germline V gene lookup returns CDR1 SGHTA and CDR2 FQGTGA. V dropped 5 bases and J dropped 1 base, with 8 bases sitting between them. The CDR3 consists of 13 residues. CDR3 in DNA: TGTGCCAGCAGCCAAGCCCTCCAAGAGACCCAGTACTTC. Protein: CASSQALQETQYF. Combining the CDR3 with reference TRBV7-3 and TRBJ2-5 gives the whole variable domain GAGVSQTPSNKVTEKGKYVELRCDPISGHTALYWYRQSLGQGPEFLIYFQGTGAADDSGLPNDRFFAVRPEGSVSTLKIQRTERGDSAVYLCASSQALQETQYFGPGTRLLVL.

The chain recombines TRBV15 with TRBJ2-5; unclear D gene. Trimming took 0 bases from V and 2 from J, leaving 7 bases between them. This CDR3 is built from 14 residues. Germline values: CDR1 LNHNV, CDR2 YYDKDF (reference sequence). The CDR3 DNA reads TGTGCCACCAGCAGAGACTATTCACAAGAGACCCAGTACTTC. Residues: CATSRDYSQETQYF.

Concerning this clone itself: Within the sample, other DNA sequences also encode this same CDR3. The chain links TRBV5-1 to TRBJ1-3, with D unclear. Germline values: CDR1 SGHRS, CDR2 YFSETQ. Trimming took 2 bases from V and 1 from J, leaving 7 bases between them. The CDR3 runs 14 residues. CDR3 in DNA: TGCGCCAGCAGCTTTGGGGAGTCTGGAAACACCATATATTTT. The encoded protein is CASSFGESGNTIYF.

This chain connects TRBV2 to TRBJ2-1; D unresolved. Germline CDR1 SNHLY, CDR2 FYNNEI. The germline V and J ends were trimmed by 8 bases and 0 bases, with 11 bases remaining between them. CDR3 length: 14 residues. CDR3: CASDPTSSYNEQFF. For the CDR3, the DNA is TGTGCCAGCGATCCCACGAGCTCCTACAATGAGCAGTTCTTC.

The gene calls are TRBV28 and TRBJ1-1; no firm D call. The CDR3 runs 14 residues. Between the trimmed V and J ends, which lost 2 bases and 4 bases, there was a span of 11 bases. CDR1 is MDHEN and CDR2 is SYDVKM in the germline V gene. CDR3 nucleotides: TGTGCCAGCAGTTTAAGGTCGGTGACCACTGAAGCTTTCTTT. As protein: CASSLRSVTTEAFF.

This clone was found a few times. The J gene is TRBJ2-5, the V gene TRBV19; no clear D gene. Germline V gene lookup returns CDR1 LNHDA and CDR2 SQIVND (reference sequence). There are 12 residues in the CDR3. The V gene lost 8 bases and the J gene lost 4 bases, with 11 bases spanning the gap. The CDR3: CASSWGRETQYF. The DNA of the CDR3 is TGTGCCAGTTCATGGGGTCGAGAGACCCAGTACTTC.

The chain links TRBV10-3 to TRBJ1-6; 8 positions match TRBD1. V lost 6 bases to trimming and J lost 8 bases; unmatched junction nucleotides: 6. The CDR3 runs 14 residues. The germline CDR1 and CDR2 sequences are ENHRY and SYGVKD. The CDR3 sequence is CAISMTGEDSPLHF. The CDR3 DNA reads TGTGCCATCAGCATGACAGGGGAGGATTCACCCCTCCACTTT.

This clone was counted once. The rearrangement links TRBV3-1 (or the pseudogene TRBV3-2) to TRBJ2-5, with D maybe TRBD2 (5 bases). The CDR3 contains 14 residues. Germline V gene data show CDR1 as LGHDT and CDR2 as YNNKEL (reference sequence). The germline V and J ends were trimmed by 4 bases and 4 bases, with 13 bases remaining between them. CDR3 amino acids: CASSPLGGRETQYF. The CDR3 nucleotides read TGTGCCAGCAGCCCTCTTGGAGGTCGAGAGACCCAGTACTTC.

The genes are TRBV24-1 and TRBJ1-6, with 7 bases that match TRBD1. Germline CDR1 reads KGHDR; CDR2 reads SFDVKD. V dropped 12 bases and J dropped 6; count of bases not matched to a gene: 10. The CDR3 loop spans 14 amino acids. The CDR3 loop is CARTSRDSNSPLHF. Here the CDR3 DNA reads TGTGCCCGTACGTCTCGGGACAGTAATTCACCCCTCCACTTT.

The chain links TRBV28 to TRBJ2-5, with D possibly matching TRBD1 (5 bases). Germline CDR1 is MDHEN and CDR2 is SYDVKM. The CDR3 spans 16 residues. The V end lost 4 bases, the J end lost 1 base, and 16 bases lay between the germline ends. The CDR3 coding sequence is TGTGCCAGCAGTTCACGTACACTCAGGGTCCAAGAGACCCAGTACTTC. Translating it yields CASSSRTLRVQETQYF.

The chain carries TRBV4-1 and TRBJ2-1; no clear D gene. The CDR3 totals 14 residues. With 1 base removed from V and 6 bases from J, the gap between germline ends came to 10 bases. Germline CDR1 reads MGHRA; CDR2 reads YSYEKL. The CDR3 DNA reads as TGCGCCAGCAGCCAAGTTGGCGGACCCAATGAGCAGTTCTTC. It is translated as CASSQVGGPNEQFF.

The chain joins TRBV19 to TRBJ2-1, with 7 bases lining up with TRBD1. This CDR3 is built from 15 residues. Germline values: CDR1 LNHDA, CDR2 SQIVND (reference sequence). V lost 5 bases and J lost 2; bases outside the gene matches: 6. In DNA, the CDR3 is TGTGCCAGTAGTGGACGGGGACAGACCTACAATGAGCAGTTCTTC. Protein product: CASSGRGQTYNEQFF. Supplemented by reference TRBV19 and TRBJ2-1, the full variable domain reads DGGITQSPKYLFRKEGQNVTLSCEQNLNHDAMYWYRQDPGQGLRLIYYSQIVNDFQKGDIAEGYSVSREKKESFPLTVTSAQKNPTAFYLCASSGRGQTYNEQFFGPGTRLTVL.

Only one count was recorded for this clone. The rearrangement joins TRBV6-1 to TRBJ2-5; 7 positions match TRBD2. Germline CDR1 is MNHNS and CDR2 is SASEGT. Germline trimming cut 3 bases from V and 2 bases from J; bases unmatched to any gene: 6. The CDR3 is 15 residues long. CDR3 DNA sequence: TGTGCCAGCAGTGATCTGACAGCGGGGCAAGAGACCCAGTACTTC. This gives the protein CASSDLTAGQETQYF.

In this sample, this clone turned up once. CDR3 nucleotides: TGTGCCTGGAGTACGGGACTAGAGGGAGAGACCCAGTACTTC. Its translation: CAWSTGLEGETQYF. The chain combines TRBV30 with TRBJ2-5, with 8 bases matching TRBD2. Germline V gene data show CDR1 as GTSNPN and CDR2 as SVGIG (reference sequence). The CDR3 length is 14 residues. V was clipped by 2 bases and J by 4 bases; unmatched bases: 6.